Listed below are T cell receptor beta chains from one sample, sequenced in a study of blood T cell repertoires in COVID-19. Generated by immunoSEQ multiplex PCR, the TCRdb table keeps only in-frame clones and is missing some. The sample lists 100,000 to 150,000 clones, about 92% occurring once. Sequencing was done on a sample of peripheral blood. Receptors were obtained from a middle-aged man with active COVID-19. CDR3s include the opening cysteine and the closing phenylalanine or tryptophan. The D gene is left open where the match is weak. Part of the rows lack a size; the others show once, few, many or a class for expanded clones.

TRBJ2-7	15	-	TRBV5-1	TRBD1	CASSLRDRLSYEQYF	TGCGCCAGCAGCTTGCGGGACAGGTTATCCTACGAGCAGTACTTC
TRBJ2-3	15	-	TRBV5-1	TRBD1	CASSLTGTGTDTQYF	TGCGCCAGCAGCTTGACCGGGACAGGGACAGATACGCAGTATTTT
TRBJ2-2	16	-	TRBV4-2	TRBD1	CASSHADRQNTGELFF	TGTGCCAGCAGCCATGCGGACAGGCAGAACACCGGGGAGCTGTTTTTT
TRBJ2-3	11	-	TRBV12-3/TRBV12-4	-	CASSSADTQYF	TGTGCCAGCAGTTCCGCAGATACGCAGTATTTT
TRBJ2-2	16	-	TRBV6-5	TRBD2	CASSYSKRGGPGELFF	TGTGCCAGCAGTTACTCGAAGCGGGGGGGCCCCGGGGAGCTGTTTTTT
TRBJ1-5	13	-	TRBV30	-	CAWSIGSGQPQHF	TGTGCCTGGAGTATTGGGTCGGGACAGCCCCAGCATTTT
TRBJ2-5	15	-	TRBV30	TRBD1	CAWSSGRGRRETQYF	TGTGCCTGGAGCTCCGGCAGGGGGCGTCGGGAGACCCAGTACTTC
TRBJ2-3	18	-	TRBV21-1	-	CASSKGTSGGAGGDTQYF	TGTGCCAGCAGCAAAGGGACTAGCGGGGGTGCCGGCGGGGATACGCAGTATTTT
TRBJ2-1	12	once	TRBV24-1	-	CATSDGDNEQFF	TGTGCCACCAGTGACGGGGATAATGAGCAGTTCTTC
TRBJ2-3	13	-	TRBV3-1/TRBV3-2	-	CASSQNRADTQYF	TGTGCCAGCAGCCAAAACAGGGCAGATACGCAGTATTTT
TRBJ1-6	15	few	TRBV27	-	CASSLYPLHNSPLHF	TGTGCCAGCAGTTTATATCCCCTCCATAATTCACCCCTCCACTTT
TRBJ2-6	16	once	TRBV18	-	CASSPKILSGANVLTF	TGTGCCAGCTCACCAAAAATACTCTCTGGGGCCAACGTCCTGACTTTC
TRBJ2-7	13	-	TRBV12-3/TRBV12-4	-	CASSKDGVYEQYF	TGTGCCAGCAGCAAGGACGGGGTCTACGAGCAGTACTTC
TRBJ1-4	16	-	TRBV6-1	-	CASSVYTAATNEKLFF	TGTGCCAGCAGTGTATATACAGCTGCAACTAATGAAAAACTGTTTTTT
TRBJ2-1	17	-	TRBV27	TRBD2	CASSLGFGTSGSGEQFF	TGTGCCAGCAGTTTAGGATTTGGGACTAGCGGGAGCGGTGAGCAGTTCTTC
TRBJ1-4	14	once	TRBV7-8	-	CASSLQGSNEKLFF	TGTGCCAGCAGTCTCCAGGGATCTAATGAAAAACTGTTTTTT
TRBJ2-7	14	-	TRBV10-3	-	CAISVEQGVNEQYF	TGTGCCATCAGTGTCGAACAGGGCGTCAACGAGCAGTACTTC
TRBJ2-1	19	-	TRBV15	TRBD2	CATSRVWTSGGGPTFEQFF	TGTGCCACCAGCAGAGTTTGGACTAGCGGGGGGGGTCCCACATTTGAGCAGTTCTTC
TRBJ2-1	14	-	TRBV7-9	-	CASSQGLPPYQQFF	TGTGCCAGCAGCCAGGGACTTCCTCCTTACCAGCAGTTCTTC
TRBJ2-6	17	-	TRBV11-2	-	CASSLLQGTSGANVLTF	TGTGCCAGCAGCTTGCTTCAGGGTACCTCTGGGGCCAACGTCCTGACTTTC
TRBJ1-2	11	few	TRBV20-1	-	CSATGSRGYTF	TGCAGTGCGACCGGGTCCCGCGGCTACACCTTC
TRBJ1-6	16	-	TRBV3-1/TRBV3-2	TRBD1	CASSQGQGGAYSPLHF	TGTGCCAGCAGCCAAGGGCAAGGGGGCGCATATTCACCCCTCCACTTT
TRBJ2-5	14	-	TRBV5-1	-	CASSSGTHQETQYF	TGCGCCAGCAGCTCCGGGACACACCAAGAGACCCAGTACTTC
TRBJ1-5	14	-	TRBV27	-	CASSPATVNQPQHF	TGTGCCAGCAGTCCAGCCACAGTAAATCAGCCCCAGCATTTT
TRBJ1-4	13	-	TRBV10-3	-	CAIGGGTNEKLFF	TGTGCCATCGGGGGGGGCACTAATGAAAAACTGTTTTTT
TRBJ2-1	15	-	TRBV5-1	TRBD1	CASSQGTVSYNEQFF	TGCGCCAGCAGCCAAGGGACAGTCTCCTACAATGAGCAGTTCTTC
TRBJ2-1	19	once	TRBV7-8	TRBD2	CASSPMRVRTSGRYNEQFF	TGTGCCAGCAGCCCGATGCGGGTGAGGACTAGCGGGCGATACAATGAGCAGTTCTTC
TRBJ1-2	11	-	TRBV6-5	-	CASTGGYGYTF	TGTGCCAGTACCGGGGGGTATGGCTACACCTTC
TRBJ2-1	16	once	TRBV19	TRBD2	CASSTRTSGPYNEQFF	TGTGCCAGTAGTACACGGACTAGCGGCCCCTACAATGAGCAGTTCTTC
TRBJ2-3	15	-	TRBV18	-	CASSRQEKSTDTQYF	TGTGCCAGCTCACGACAGGAAAAAAGCACAGATACGCAGTATTTT
TRBJ2-1	10	-	TRBV7-9	TRBD1	CALGQAEQFF	TGTGCCCTCGGACAGGCTGAGCAGTTCTTC
TRBJ2-5	16	once	TRBV14	-	CASSLYAGKKQETQYF	TGTGCCAGCAGCCTGTATGCCGGGAAGAAACAAGAGACCCAGTACTTC
TRBJ2-1	23	once	TRBV15	-	CATSRAGIGDRGTGDPRYNEQFF	TGTGCCACCAGCAGAGCCGGGATCGGAGATCGCGGAACCGGAGACCCTAGATACAATGAGCAGTTCTTC
TRBJ1-5	13	-	TRBV7-8	TRBD1	CASSEQGNQPQHF	TGTGCCAGCAGCGAACAGGGGAATCAGCCCCAGCATTTT
TRBJ2-2	14	once	TRBV5-4	TRBD1	CASSLGQGTGELFF	TGTGCCAGCAGCTTGGGACAGGGGACCGGGGAGCTGTTTTTT
TRBJ1-2	14	-	TRBV24-1	TRBD1	CATSDAGQDYGYTF	TGTGCCACCAGTGATGCGGGACAGGACTATGGCTACACCTTC
TRBJ2-1	16	-	TRBV5-1	TRBD2	CASSLAPRSGGNEQFF	TGCGCCAGCAGCTTGGCGCCACGTAGCGGGGGAAATGAGCAGTTCTTC
TRBJ1-6	14	-	TRBV7-2	-	CASSSRQTESPLHF	TGTGCCAGCAGCTCTCGACAGACGGAGTCACCCCTCCACTTT
TRBJ2-3	14	-	TRBV7-2	TRBD1	CASSLSRQGDTQYF	TGTGCCAGCAGCTTAAGTAGACAGGGTGATACGCAGTATTTT
TRBJ1-3	16	-	TRBV3-1/TRBV3-2	-	CASSLRYSDNGNTIYF	TGTGCCAGCAGCCTGCGTTACAGTGATAATGGAAACACCATATATTTT
TRBJ1-1	13	-	TRBV30	-	CAWTGLQNTEAFF	TGTGCCTGGACCGGACTACAGAACACTGAAGCTTTCTTT
TRBJ2-2	13	-	TRBV29-1	-	CSSLLVNTGELFF	TGCAGCTCGCTTTTAGTGAACACCGGGGAGCTGTTTTTT
TRBJ1-1	13	-	TRBV24-1	-	CATSDSRRAEAFF	TGTGCCACCAGTGATTCGAGGCGGGCTGAAGCTTTCTTT
TRBJ1-1	13	-	TRBV15	TRBD1	CATSPRDRGLAFF	TGTGCCACCAGCCCCCGGGACAGGGGATTAGCTTTCTTT
TRBJ2-5	14	-	TRBV5-1	-	CASSLRDSQETQYF	TGCGCCAGCAGCCTGCGGGACTCCCAAGAGACCCAGTACTTC
TRBJ2-7	15	-	TRBV15	TRBD1	CATSRDPTGLSEQYF	TGTGCCACCAGCCGGGACCCGACAGGGTTGAGCGAGCAGTACTTC
TRBJ1-4	14	once	TRBV6-5	-	CASSSVATNEKLFF	TGTGCCAGCAGTTCTGTTGCAACTAATGAAAAACTGTTTTTT
TRBJ1-2	13	-	TRBV11-2	-	CASSGRDRSGYTF	TGTGCCAGCAGTGGGCGGGATCGAAGTGGCTACACCTTC
TRBJ2-1	15	-	TRBV5-1	TRBD1	CASNREQGSYNEQFF	TGCGCCAGCAATCGGGAACAGGGGTCCTACAATGAGCAGTTCTTC